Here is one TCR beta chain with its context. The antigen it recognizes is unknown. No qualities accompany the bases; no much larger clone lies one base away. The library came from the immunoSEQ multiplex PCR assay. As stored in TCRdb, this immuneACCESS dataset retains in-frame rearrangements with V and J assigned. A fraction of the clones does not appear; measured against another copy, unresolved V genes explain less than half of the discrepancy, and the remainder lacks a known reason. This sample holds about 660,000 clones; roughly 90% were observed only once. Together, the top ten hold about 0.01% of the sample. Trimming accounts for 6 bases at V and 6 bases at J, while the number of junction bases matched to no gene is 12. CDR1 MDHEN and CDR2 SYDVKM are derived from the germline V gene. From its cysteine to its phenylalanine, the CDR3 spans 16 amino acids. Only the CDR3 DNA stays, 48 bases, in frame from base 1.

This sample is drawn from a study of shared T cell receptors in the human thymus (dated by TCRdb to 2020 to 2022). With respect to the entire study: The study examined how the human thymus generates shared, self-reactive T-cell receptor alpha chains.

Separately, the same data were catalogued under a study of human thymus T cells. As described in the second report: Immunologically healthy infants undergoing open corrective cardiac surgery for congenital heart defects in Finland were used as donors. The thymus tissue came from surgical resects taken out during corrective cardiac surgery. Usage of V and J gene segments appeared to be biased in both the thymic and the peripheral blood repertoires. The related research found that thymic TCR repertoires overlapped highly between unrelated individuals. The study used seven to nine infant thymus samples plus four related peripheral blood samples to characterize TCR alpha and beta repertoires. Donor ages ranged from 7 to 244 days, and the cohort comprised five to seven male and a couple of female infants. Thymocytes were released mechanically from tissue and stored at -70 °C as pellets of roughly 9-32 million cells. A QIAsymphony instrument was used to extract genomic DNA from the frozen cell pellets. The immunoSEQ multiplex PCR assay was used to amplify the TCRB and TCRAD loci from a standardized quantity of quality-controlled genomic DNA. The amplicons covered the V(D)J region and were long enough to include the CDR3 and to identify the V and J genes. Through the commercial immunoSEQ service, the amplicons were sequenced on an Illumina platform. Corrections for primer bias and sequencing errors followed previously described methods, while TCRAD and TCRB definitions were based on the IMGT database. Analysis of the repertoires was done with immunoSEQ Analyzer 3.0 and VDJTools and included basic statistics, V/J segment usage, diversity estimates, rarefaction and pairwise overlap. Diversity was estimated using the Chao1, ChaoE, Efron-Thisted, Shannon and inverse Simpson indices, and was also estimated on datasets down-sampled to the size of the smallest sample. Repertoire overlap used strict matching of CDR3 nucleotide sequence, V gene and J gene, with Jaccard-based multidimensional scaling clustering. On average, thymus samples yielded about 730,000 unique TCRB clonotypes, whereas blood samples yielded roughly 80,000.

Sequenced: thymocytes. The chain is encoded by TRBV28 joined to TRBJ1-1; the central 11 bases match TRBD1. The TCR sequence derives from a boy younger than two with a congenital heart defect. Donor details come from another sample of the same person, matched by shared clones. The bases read TGTGCCAGCAGCTCCCGGGACAGGGGGAATTGGGCTGAAGCTTTCTTT. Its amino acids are CASSSRDRGNWAEAFF.